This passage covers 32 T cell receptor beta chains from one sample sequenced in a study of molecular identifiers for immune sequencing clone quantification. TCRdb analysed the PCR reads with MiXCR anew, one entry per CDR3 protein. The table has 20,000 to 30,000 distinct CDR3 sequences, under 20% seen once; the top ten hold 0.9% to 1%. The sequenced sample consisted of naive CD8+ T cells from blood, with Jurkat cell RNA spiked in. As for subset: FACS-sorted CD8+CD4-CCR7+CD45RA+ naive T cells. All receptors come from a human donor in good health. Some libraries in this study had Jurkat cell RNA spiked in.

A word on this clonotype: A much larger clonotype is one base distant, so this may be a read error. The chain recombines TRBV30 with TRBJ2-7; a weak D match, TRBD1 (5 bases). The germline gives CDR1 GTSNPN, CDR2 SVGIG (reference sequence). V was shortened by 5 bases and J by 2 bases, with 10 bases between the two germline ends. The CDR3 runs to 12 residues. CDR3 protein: CAWGETAYEQYF. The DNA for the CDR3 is TGTGCCTGGGGTGAGACAGCCTACGAGCAGTACTTC.

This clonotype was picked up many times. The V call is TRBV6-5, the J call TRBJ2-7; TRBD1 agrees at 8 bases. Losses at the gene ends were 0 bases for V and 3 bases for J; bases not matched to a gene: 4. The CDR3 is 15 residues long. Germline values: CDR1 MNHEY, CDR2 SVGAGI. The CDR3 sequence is CASSYSSGGYYEQYF. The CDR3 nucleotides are TGTGCCAGCAGTTACTCGTCAGGGGGCTACTACGAGCAGTACTTC.

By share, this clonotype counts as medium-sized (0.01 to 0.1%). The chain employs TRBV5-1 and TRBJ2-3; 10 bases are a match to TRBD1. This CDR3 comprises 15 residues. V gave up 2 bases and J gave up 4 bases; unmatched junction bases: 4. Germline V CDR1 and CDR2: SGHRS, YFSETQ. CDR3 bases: TGCGCCAGCAGCTTCTGGACAGGGGGGTCAGATACGCAGTATTTT. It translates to CASSFWTGGSDTQYF. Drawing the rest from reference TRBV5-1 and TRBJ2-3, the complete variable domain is KAGVTQTPRYLIKTRGQQVTLSCSPISGHRSVSWYQQTPGQGLQFLFEYFSETQRNKGNFPGRFSGRQFSNSRSEMNVSTLELGDSALYLCASSFWTGGSDTQYFGPGTRLTVL.

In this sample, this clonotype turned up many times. CDR3 DNA: TGTGCCAGTAGTATCTATCGGGAGAAGGTAGATACGCAGTATTTT. Translating gives CASSIYREKVDTQYF. The genes are TRBV19 and TRBJ2-3; D perhaps matches TRBD2 (6 bases). Germline V gives CDR1 LNHDA, CDR2 SQIVND (reference sequence). V lost 3 bases to trimming and J lost 5 bases, with 15 bases between them. The CDR3 length is 15 residues.

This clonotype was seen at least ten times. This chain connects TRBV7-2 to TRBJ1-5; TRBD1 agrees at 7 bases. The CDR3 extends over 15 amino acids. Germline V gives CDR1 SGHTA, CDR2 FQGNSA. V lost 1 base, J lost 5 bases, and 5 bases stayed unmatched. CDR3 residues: CASSLDRGRDQPQHF. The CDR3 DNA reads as TGTGCCAGCAGCTTAGATAGGGGGCGCGATCAGCCCCAGCATTTT.

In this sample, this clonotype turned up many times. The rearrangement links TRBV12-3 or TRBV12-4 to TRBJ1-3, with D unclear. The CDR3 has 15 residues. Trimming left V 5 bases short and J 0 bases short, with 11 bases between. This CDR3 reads CASSPRGPSGNTIYF. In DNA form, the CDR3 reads TGTGCCAGCAGTCCTCGTGGACCCTCTGGAAACACCATATATTTT.

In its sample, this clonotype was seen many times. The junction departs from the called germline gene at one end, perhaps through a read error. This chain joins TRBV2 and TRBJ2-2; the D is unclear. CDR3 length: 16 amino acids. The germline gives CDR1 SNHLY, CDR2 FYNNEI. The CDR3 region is CASSEAEPRFTGELFF. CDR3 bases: TGTGCCAGCAGCGAAGCAGAGCCAAGGTTCACCGGGGAGCTGTTTTTT.

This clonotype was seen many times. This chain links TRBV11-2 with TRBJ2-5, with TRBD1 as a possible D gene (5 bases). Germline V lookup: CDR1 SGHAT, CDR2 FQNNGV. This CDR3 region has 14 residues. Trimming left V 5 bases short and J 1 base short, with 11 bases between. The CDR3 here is CASSPWGFQETQYF. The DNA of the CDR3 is TGTGCCAGCAGCCCCTGGGGCTTCCAAGAGACCCAGTACTTC.

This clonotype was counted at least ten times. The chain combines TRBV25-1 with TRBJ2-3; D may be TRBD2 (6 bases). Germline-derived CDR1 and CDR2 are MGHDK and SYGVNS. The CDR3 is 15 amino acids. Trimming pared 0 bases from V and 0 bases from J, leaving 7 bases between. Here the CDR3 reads CASSEYGTSTDTQYF. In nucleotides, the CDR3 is TGTGCCAGCAGTGAATACGGGACTAGCACAGATACGCAGTATTTT.

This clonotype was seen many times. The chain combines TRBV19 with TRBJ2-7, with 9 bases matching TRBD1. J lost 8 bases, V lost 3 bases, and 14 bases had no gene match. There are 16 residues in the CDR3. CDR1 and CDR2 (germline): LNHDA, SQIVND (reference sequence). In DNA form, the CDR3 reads TGTGCCAGTAGTATCATGGAACCGGGACAGGGTATCCAGCAGTACTTC. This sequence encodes CASSIMEPGQGIQQYF.

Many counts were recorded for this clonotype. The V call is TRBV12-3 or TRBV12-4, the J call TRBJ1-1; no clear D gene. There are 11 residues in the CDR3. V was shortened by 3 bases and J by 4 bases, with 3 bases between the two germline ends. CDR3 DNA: TGTGCCAGCAGTTTCTCCACTGAAGCTTTCTTT. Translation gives CASSFSTEAFF.

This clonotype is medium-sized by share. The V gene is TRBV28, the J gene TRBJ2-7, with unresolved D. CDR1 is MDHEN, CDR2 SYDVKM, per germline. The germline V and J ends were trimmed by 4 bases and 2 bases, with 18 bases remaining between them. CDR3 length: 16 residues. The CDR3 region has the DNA TGTGCCAGCAGTTCTCCCGGGCCAAAGGCTCCCTACGAGCAGTACTTC. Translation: CASSSPGPKAPYEQYF.

CDR3 protein: CSVGGPGDYEQYF. CDR3 in DNA: TGCAGCGTAGGAGGGCCTGGGGACTACGAGCAGTACTTC. The chain has TRBV29-1 and TRBJ2-7, with D possibly matching TRBD2 (6 bases). CDR3 length equals 13 residues. Trimming left V 6 bases short and J 3 bases short, with 15 bases between. CDR1 is SQVTM and CDR2 is ANQGSEA in the germline V gene.

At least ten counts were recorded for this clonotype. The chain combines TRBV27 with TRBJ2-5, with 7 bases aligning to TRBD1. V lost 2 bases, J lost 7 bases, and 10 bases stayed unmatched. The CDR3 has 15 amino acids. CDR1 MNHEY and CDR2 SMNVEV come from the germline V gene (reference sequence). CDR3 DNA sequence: TGTGCCAGCAGTTTACGAGGGGGCAGGGGTTTGACCCAGTACTTC. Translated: CASSLRGGRGLTQYF.

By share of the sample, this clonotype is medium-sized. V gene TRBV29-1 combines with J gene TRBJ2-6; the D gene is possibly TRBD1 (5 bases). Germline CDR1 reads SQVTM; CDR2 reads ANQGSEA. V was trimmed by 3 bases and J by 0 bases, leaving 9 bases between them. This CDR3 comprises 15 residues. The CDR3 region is CSVDLRASGANVLTF. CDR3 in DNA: TGCAGCGTTGATCTCAGGGCCTCTGGGGCCAACGTCCTGACTTTC.

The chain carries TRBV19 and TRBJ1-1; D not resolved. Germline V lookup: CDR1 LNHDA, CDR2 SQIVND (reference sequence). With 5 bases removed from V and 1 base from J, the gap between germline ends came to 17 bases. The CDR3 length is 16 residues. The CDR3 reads CASSPRRGKPNTEAFF. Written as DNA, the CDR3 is TGTGCCAGTAGTCCGCGACGGGGAAAGCCGAACACTGAAGCTTTCTTT.

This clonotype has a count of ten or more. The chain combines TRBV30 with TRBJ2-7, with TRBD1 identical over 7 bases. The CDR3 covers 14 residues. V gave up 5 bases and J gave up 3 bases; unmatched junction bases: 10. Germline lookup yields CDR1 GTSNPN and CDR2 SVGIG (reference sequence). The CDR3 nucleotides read TGTGCCTGGGGTCCGGGACAGACGCACTACGAGCAGTACTTC. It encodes CAWGPGQTHYEQYF.

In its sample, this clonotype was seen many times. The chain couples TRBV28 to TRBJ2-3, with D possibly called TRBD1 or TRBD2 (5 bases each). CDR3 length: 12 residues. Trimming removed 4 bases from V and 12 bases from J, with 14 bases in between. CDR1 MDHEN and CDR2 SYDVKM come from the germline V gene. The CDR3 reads CASSYGAGPQYF. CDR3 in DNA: TGTGCCAGCAGTTATGGGGCGGGTCCCCAGTATTTT.

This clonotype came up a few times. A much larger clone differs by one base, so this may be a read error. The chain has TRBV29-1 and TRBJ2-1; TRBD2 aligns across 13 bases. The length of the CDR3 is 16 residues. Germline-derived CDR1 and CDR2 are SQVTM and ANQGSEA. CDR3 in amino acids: CGANGLAGDLRDEQFF. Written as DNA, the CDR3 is TGCGGCGCCAACGGACTAGCGGGAGATTTACGGGATGAGCAGTTCTTC.

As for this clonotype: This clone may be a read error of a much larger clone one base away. The CDR3 region has the DNA TGTGCCAGTAGTCCCGGGACAGAGACCTACGAGCAGTACTTC. Amino acids: CASSPGTETYEQYF. The J gene is TRBJ2-7, the V gene TRBV19, with 7 bases that match TRBD1. There are 14 residues in the CDR3. J was trimmed by 2 bases and V by 5 bases; bases with no gene match: 6. Per the germline V gene, CDR1 is LNHDA and CDR2 is SQIVND (reference sequence).

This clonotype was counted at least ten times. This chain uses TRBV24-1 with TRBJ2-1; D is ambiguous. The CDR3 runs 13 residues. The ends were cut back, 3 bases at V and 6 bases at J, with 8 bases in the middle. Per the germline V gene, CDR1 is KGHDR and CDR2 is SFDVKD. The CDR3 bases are TGTGCCACCAGTGATCCGGGCCTCAATGAGCAGTTCTTC. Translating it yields CATSDPGLNEQFF.

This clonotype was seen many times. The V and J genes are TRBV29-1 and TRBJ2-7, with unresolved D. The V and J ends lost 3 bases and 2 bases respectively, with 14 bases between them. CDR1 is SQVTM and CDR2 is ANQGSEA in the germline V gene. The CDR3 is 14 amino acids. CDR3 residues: CSVEGEGLPYEQYF. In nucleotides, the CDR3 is TGCAGCGTTGAGGGTGAAGGGTTACCCTACGAGCAGTACTTC.

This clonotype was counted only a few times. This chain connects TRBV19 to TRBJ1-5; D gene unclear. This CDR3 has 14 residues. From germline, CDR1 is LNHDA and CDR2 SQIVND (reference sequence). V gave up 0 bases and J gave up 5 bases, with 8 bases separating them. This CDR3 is CASSIDRRDQPQHF. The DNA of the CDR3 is TGTGCCAGTAGTATAGATCGTAGGGATCAGCCCCAGCATTTT.

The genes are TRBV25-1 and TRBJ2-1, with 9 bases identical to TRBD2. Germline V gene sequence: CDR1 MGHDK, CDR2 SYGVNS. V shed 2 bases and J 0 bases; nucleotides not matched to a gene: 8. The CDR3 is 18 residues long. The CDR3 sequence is CASSEESSGVSSYNEQFF. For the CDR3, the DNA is TGTGCCAGCAGTGAAGAGTCTAGCGGGGTGAGCTCCTACAATGAGCAGTTCTTC.

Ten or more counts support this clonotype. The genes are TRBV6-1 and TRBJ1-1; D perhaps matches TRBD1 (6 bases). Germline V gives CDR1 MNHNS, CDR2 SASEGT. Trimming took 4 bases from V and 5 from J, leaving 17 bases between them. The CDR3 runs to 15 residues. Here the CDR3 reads CASSGGGGAWTEAFF. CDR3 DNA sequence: TGTGCCAGCAGTGGAGGGGGGGGCGCTTGGACTGAAGCTTTCTTT.

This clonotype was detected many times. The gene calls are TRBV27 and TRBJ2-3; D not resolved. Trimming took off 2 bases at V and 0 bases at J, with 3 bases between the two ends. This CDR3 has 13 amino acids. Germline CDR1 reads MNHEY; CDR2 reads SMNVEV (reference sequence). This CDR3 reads CASSLTSTDTQYF. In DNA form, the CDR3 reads TGTGCCAGCAGTTTAACTAGCACAGATACGCAGTATTTT.

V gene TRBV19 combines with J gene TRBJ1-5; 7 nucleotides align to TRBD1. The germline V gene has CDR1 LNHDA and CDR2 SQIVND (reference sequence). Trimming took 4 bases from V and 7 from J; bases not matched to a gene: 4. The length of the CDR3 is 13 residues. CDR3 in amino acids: CASSKGAQQPQHF. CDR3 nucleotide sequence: TGTGCCAGTAGTAAGGGGGCTCAACAGCCCCAGCATTTT.

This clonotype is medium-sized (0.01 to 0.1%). Here the CDR3 reads CASSMGTSGSTDTQYF. In nucleotides, the CDR3 is TGTGCCAGCAGCATGGGGACTAGCGGGAGCACAGATACGCAGTATTTT. The chain joins TRBV7-2 to TRBJ2-3, with TRBD2 matching over 12 bases. The CDR3 is 16 residues long. The germline V gene has CDR1 SGHTA and CDR2 FQGNSA. J gave up 0 bases and V 5 bases, and 3 bases lay outside the gene matches.

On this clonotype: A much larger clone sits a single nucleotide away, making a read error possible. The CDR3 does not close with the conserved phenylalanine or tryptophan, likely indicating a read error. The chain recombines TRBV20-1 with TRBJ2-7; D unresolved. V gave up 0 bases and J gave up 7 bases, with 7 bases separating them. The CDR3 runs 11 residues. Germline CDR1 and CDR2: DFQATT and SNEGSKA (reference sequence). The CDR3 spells CSARDLSEQYS. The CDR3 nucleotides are TGCAGTGCTAGAGATTTGAGTGAGCAGTACTCC.

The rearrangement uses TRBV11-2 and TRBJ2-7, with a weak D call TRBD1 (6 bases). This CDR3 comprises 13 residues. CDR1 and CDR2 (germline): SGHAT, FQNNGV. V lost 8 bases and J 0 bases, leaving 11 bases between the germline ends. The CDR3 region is CASGWTDSYEQYF. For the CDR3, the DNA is TGTGCCAGCGGTTGGACAGACTCCTACGAGCAGTACTTC.

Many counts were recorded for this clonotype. The CDR3 sequence: CSARVGDSISYEQYF. CDR3 in DNA: TGCAGTGCTAGAGTGGGGGACTCCATCTCCTACGAGCAGTACTTC. J is TRBJ2-7 and V is TRBV20-1, with D possibly matching TRBD2 (6 bases). The CDR3 extends over 15 amino acids. V lost 1 base to trimming and J lost 0 bases, with 13 bases between them. The germline V gene encodes CDR1 DFQATT and CDR2 SNEGSKA (reference sequence).

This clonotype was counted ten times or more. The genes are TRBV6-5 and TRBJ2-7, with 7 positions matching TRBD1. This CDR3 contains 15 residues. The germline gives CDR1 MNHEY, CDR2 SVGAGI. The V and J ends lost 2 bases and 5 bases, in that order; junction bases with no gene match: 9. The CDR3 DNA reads TGTGCCAGCAGTTACACCCAGGGGGAAGTCGACGAGCAGTACTTC. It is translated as CASSYTQGEVDEQYF.